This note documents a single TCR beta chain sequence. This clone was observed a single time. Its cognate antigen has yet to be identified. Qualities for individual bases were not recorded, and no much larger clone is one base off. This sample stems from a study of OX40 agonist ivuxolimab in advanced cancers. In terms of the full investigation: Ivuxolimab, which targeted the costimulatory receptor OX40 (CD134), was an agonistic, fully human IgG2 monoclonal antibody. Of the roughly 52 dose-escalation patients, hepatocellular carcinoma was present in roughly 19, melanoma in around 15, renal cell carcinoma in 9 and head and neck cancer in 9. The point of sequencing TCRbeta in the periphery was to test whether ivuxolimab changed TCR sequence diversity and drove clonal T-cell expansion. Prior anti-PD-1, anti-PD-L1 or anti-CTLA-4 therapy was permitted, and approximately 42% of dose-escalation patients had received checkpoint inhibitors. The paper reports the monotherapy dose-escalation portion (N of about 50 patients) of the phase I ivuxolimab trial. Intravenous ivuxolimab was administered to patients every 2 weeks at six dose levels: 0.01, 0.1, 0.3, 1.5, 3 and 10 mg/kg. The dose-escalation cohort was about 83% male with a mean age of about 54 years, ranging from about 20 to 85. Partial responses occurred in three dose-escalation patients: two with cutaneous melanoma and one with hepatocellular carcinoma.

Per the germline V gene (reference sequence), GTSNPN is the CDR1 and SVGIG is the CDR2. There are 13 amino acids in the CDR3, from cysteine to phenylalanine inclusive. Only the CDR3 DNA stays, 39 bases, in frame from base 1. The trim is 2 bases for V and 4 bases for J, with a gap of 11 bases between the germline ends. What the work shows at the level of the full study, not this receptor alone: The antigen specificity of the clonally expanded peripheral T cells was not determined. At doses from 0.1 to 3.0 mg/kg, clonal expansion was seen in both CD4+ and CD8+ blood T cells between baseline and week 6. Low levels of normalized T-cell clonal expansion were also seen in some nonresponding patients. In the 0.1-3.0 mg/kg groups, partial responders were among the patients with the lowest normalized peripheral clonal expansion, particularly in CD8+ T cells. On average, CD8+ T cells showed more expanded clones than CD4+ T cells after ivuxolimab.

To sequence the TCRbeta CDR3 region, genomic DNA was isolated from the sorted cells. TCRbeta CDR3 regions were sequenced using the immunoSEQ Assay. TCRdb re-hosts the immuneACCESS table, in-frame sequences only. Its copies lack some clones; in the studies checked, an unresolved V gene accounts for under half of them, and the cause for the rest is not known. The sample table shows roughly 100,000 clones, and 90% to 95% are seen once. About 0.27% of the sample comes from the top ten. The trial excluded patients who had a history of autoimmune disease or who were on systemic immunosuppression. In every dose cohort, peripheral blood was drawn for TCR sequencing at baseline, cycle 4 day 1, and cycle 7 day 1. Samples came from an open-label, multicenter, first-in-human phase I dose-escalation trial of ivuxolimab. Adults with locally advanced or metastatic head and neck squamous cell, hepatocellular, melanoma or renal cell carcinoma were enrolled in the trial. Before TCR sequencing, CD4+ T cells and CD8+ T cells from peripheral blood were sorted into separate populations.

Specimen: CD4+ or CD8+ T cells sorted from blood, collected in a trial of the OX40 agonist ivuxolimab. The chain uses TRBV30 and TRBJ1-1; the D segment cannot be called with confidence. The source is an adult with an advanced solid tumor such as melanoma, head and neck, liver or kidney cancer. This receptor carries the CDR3 CAWSTFTGTEAFF. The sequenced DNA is TGTGCCTGGAGTACCTTTACGGGCACTGAAGCTTTCTTT. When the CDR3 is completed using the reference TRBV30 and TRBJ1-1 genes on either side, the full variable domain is SQTIHQWPATLVQPVGSPLSLECTVEGTSNPNLYWYRQAAGRGLQLLFYSVGIGQISSEVPQNLSASRPQDRQFILSSKKLLLSDSGFYLCAWSTFTGTEAFFGQGTRLTVV.